This T cell receptor (beta chain) emerged from a study of PD-1 blockade in classical Hodgkin lymphoma. The length of the CDR3 is 16 residues. Germline CDR1 is SGHAT and CDR2 is FQNNGV. V lost 7 bases to trimming and J lost 7 bases; unmatched junction nucleotides: 12. Libraries were prepared by immunoSEQ multiplex PCR; TCRdb keeps only in-frame clonotypes and omits some of them. Here the sample spans about 110,000 clones, about 89% being singletons. The patients all showed relapse after autologous stem cell transplantation, while their brentuximab vedotin exposure varied. The source is a human donor with classical Hodgkin lymphoma. The chain combines TRBV11-2 with TRBJ2-1, with 11 nucleotides matching TRBD2. The sequencing here drew on peripheral blood mononuclear cells (PBMCs), taken before the second cycle of nivolumab. The CDR3 sequence: CASTQLAGAIGNEQFF. The CDR3 coding sequence is TGTGCCAGCACCCAACTAGCGGGAGCAATTGGGAATGAGCAGTTCTTC. The full variable domain, its missing parts supplied by reference TRBV11-2 and TRBJ2-1, is EAGVAQSPRYKIIEKRQSVAFWCNPISGHATLYWYQQILGQGPKLLIQFQNNGVVDDSQLPKDRFSAERLKGVDSTLKIQPAKLEDSAVYLCASTQLAGAIGNEQFFGPGTRLTVL.